This T cell receptor beta chain originates from a study of blood T cells in healthy people across ages. Combining a sample-barcoded 5' primer with a J-beta primer mix, a second PCR ran for about 7 to 12 cycles. A template-switch adaptor containing 12 random nucleotides labeled each cDNA molecule. MiXCR, applied by TCRdb to the 5' RACE reads, yields one record per CDR3 protein. Among about 1.4 million distinct CDR3 sequences, around 59% were seen once, and the ten largest hold 5% to 7%. Ranging in age from about 6 to 90, the donors were healthy Caucasian individuals from Russia. Each donor's blood draw was 7.5 to 10 milliliters of peripheral blood. Broader study findings: Fewer expanded clones and more diversity marked long-lived versus aged donors.

The ends were cut back, 3 bases at V and 1 base at J, with 9 bases in the middle. Per germline, CDR1 SGHVS and CDR2 FQNEAQ. The CDR3 sequence is 15 residues long. As concerns this clonotype: As yet, its antigen is unknown.

Sequencing was performed on blood. This TCR was recovered from a man aged 18 to 30 in good health. The chain couples TRBV7-8 to TRBJ2-2; D remains unclear. The CDR3 loop is CASSFQLENTGELFF. In DNA form, the CDR3 reads TGTGCCAGCAGCTTTCAGTTAGAGAACACCGGGGAGCTGTTTTTT.